The source of this T cell receptor (beta chain) is a study of monozygotic twins with inflammatory bowel disease. About this clonotype itself: What it binds is not known.

CDR1 and CDR2 from the germline V gene are SGHDT and YYEEEE. The CDR3 extends over 16 amino acids. The authors used about 3,200 ng of total RNA per TCR library. UMIs incorporating a 6-nucleotide sample barcode were appended by means of template switching. TCRalpha and TCRbeta cDNA went through two nested PCRs of approximately 16 and 10 cycles. No DNA is given; TCRdb re-called the 5' RACE reads and lists each CDR3 protein once. The listing contains more than 120,000 distinct CDR3 sequences. Broader study findings: Compared with healthy co-twins, IBD patients showed reduced TCRbeta repertoire diversity by inverse Simpson.

The TCR was taken from a human donor with ulcerative colitis or Crohn's disease, or a healthy co-twin of an affected twin (not recorded which). Sequenced input: blood. The chain combines TRBV5-6 with TRBJ2-7; TCRdb returns TRBD2, unconfirmable since there is no DNA. The CDR3 spells CASSLAAGDYSYEQYF.